A selection of T cell receptor beta chains follows, all from one sample in a study of cytomegalovirus exposure and HLA in healthy donors. Sequenced by immunoSEQ multiplex PCR; TCRdb stores in-frame clones only, minus some. The top ten clones hold approximately 1.4% of a sample with fewer than 200,000 clones, 76% of them seen once. Sequencing input: PBMCs. These receptor sequences come from a man in his sixties in good health and CMV-seronegative. Both conserved end residues are part of each CDR3. A D gene is named only where the DNA matches it firmly. Clone size is given for some rows only: seen once, a few or many times, or a class if the clone is expanded.

J | size | V | D | CDR3 | DNA
TRBJ2-2 | once | TRBV7-2 | NA | CASSPAGGRTGELFF | TGTGCCAGCAGCCCCGCCGGCGGTAGGACCGGGGAGCTGTTTTTT
TRBJ2-5 | NA | TRBV9 | TRBD2 | CASSVEGSGKTQYF | TGTGCCAGCAGCGTAGAGGGAAGCGGGAAGACCCAGTACTTC
TRBJ2-7 | few | TRBV6-1 | TRBD1 | CASKPGGHSGEQYF | TGTGCCAGCAAACCAGGGGGACATTCGGGTGAGCAGTACTTC
TRBJ1-5 | NA | TRBV7-2 | NA | CASRIGGGNQPQHF | TGTGCCAGCAGAATAGGAGGGGGCAATCAGCCCCAGCATTTT
TRBJ1-3 | NA | TRBV19 | TRBD1 | CASSARDRDSGNTIYF | TGTGCCAGTAGTGCTCGCGACAGGGACTCTGGAAACACCATATATTTT
TRBJ2-2 | NA | TRBV25-1 | NA | CASSEVFSGAGAPGELFF | TGTGCCAGCAGTGAAGTGTTTTCTGGGGCGGGGGCTCCCGGGGAGCTGTTTTTT
TRBJ1-4 | NA | TRBV7-4 | NA | CASSLVPETPLSGASEKLFF | TGTGCCAGCAGCTTAGTCCCCGAGACGCCGTTGAGCGGTGCGAGTGAAAAACTGTTTTTT
TRBJ2-5 | NA | TRBV9 | TRBD2 | CASSLTGTRGETQYF | TGTGCCAGCAGCCTAACCGGGACTAGGGGAGAGACCCAGTACTTC
TRBJ2-7 | NA | TRBV5-4 | NA | CASSYDSRTYEQYF | TGTGCCAGCAGCTATGACAGCCGAACCTACGAGCAGTACTTC
TRBJ1-1 | NA | TRBV7-9 | TRBD1 | CSSSDTLAGQSTEAFF | TGTTCCAGCAGCGACACATTAGCGGGACAGTCCACTGAAGCTTTCTTT
TRBJ1-1 | few | TRBV5-6 | NA | CASSFVSEAFF | TGTGCCAGCAGCTTTGTCTCTGAAGCTTTCTTT
TRBJ2-7 | NA | TRBV18 | NA | CASSPPAGSYEQYF | TGTGCCAGCTCACCCCCGGCAGGTAGCTACGAGCAGTACTTC
TRBJ2-7 | NA | TRBV10-3 | TRBD2 | CAISQTSGQSDEQYF | TGTGCCATCAGCCAGACTAGCGGCCAATCGGACGAGCAGTACTTC
TRBJ1-2 | NA | TRBV28 | NA | CASSYSYGYTF | TGTGCCAGCAGTTACAGCTATGGCTACACCTTC
TRBJ2-5 | NA | TRBV12-2 | NA | CASRLLGETQYF | TGTGCAAGTCGCTTGCTAGGAGAGACCCAGTACTTC
TRBJ2-5 | NA | TRBV6-6 | TRBD1 | CASANGGTGGSETQYF | TGTGCCAGCGCAAATGGGGGGACAGGGGGCTCAGAGACCCAGTACTTC
TRBJ2-1 | few | TRBV2 | TRBD2 | CASLADLYNEQFF | TGTGCCAGCCTAGCGGATCTCTACAATGAGCAGTTCTTC
TRBJ1-2 | NA | TRBV5-1 | TRBD1 | CASSFQPANRGGGGYTF | TGCGCCAGCAGCTTCCAGCCTGCAAACAGGGGCGGAGGAGGCTACACCTTC
TRBJ1-5 | NA | TRBV7-2 | NA | CASSLVDRNQPQHF | TGTGCCAGCAGCTTAGTTGACAGAAATCAGCCCCAGCATTTT
TRBJ2-5 | once | TRBV7-8 | TRBD2 | CASSKTSATQETQYF | TGTGCCAGCAGCAAGACTAGCGCAACACAAGAGACCCAGTACTTC
TRBJ1-2 | NA | TRBV7-2 | TRBD1 | CASSVDRDYGYTF | TGTGCCAGCAGCGTCGACAGGGATTATGGCTACACCTTC
TRBJ2-5 | NA | TRBV7-7 | TRBD2 | CASSPGGTGEETQYF | TGTGCCAGCAGCCCCGGGGGGACGGGAGAAGAGACCCAGTACTTC
TRBJ2-5 | NA | TRBV29-1 | TRBD1 | CSVGEQGAGETQYF | TGCAGCGTTGGGGAACAGGGGGCCGGGGAGACCCAGTACTTC
TRBJ2-5 | NA | TRBV5-1 | TRBD1 | CASSSTTGDQETQYF | TGCGCCAGCAGCTCAACTACAGGGGATCAAGAGACCCAGTACTTC
TRBJ2-3 | NA | TRBV28 | NA | CASNPSGTDTQYF | TGTGCCAGCAACCCTTCAGGGACAGATACGCAGTATTTT
TRBJ2-5 | once | TRBV28 | NA | CASSLSREQYF | TGTGCCAGCAGCCTTAGTAGGGAGCAGTACTTC
TRBJ2-7 | NA | TRBV5-1 | TRBD2 | CASRPGLRSYEQYF | TGCGCCAGCAGGCCGGGACTAAGGTCCTACGAGCAGTACTTC
TRBJ2-7 | NA | TRBV19 | TRBD1 | CASSIIGTGRYEQYF | TGTGCCAGTAGTATTATCGGGACAGGACGCTACGAGCAGTACTTC
TRBJ1-2 | few | TRBV7-8 | TRBD1 | CASSQWTGEGYTF | TGTGCCAGCAGCCAATGGACAGGGGAAGGCTACACCTTC
TRBJ2-5 | NA | TRBV11-3 | NA | CASSLGGNTGAQETQYF | TGTGCCAGCAGCTTAGGCGGAAACACGGGAGCACAAGAGACCCAGTACTTC
TRBJ2-5 | NA | TRBV9 | NA | CASSAQPQGFQETQYF | TGTGCCAGCAGCGCCCAACCCCAGGGTTTCCAAGAGACCCAGTACTTC
TRBJ2-1 | NA | TRBV19 | TRBD1 | CASSTSLNRGFSYNEQFF | TGTGCCAGTAGTACCAGCTTAAACAGGGGGTTCTCCTACAATGAGCAGTTCTTC
TRBJ1-5 | NA | TRBV27 | TRBD1 | CASRVGQGANQPQHF | TGTGCCAGCAGGGTGGGACAGGGGGCTAATCAGCCCCAGCATTTT
TRBJ1-2 | NA | TRBV4-3 | NA | CASTPSRNSDYGYTF | TGCGCCAGCACTCCCTCCAGGAACAGTGACTATGGCTACACCTTC
TRBJ1-6 | NA | TRBV5-1 | TRBD1 | CASSETGGSSPLHF | TGCGCCAGCAGTGAAACAGGGGGAAGTTCACCCCTCCACTTT
TRBJ2-3 | NA | TRBV7-2 | TRBD2 | CASSLARAGGGTDTQYF | TGTGCCAGCAGCTTAGCGAGAGCGGGAGGCGGGACAGATACGCAGTATTTT
TRBJ2-3 | NA | TRBV4-3 | TRBD2 | CASSQGASGGGDTQYF | TGCGCCAGCAGCCAAGGGGCTAGCGGGGGGGGAGATACGCAGTATTTT
TRBJ2-7 | few | TRBV7-9 | TRBD1 | CASSLGDRETYEQYF | TGTGCCAGCAGCTTAGGGGACAGAGAAACCTACGAGCAGTACTTC
TRBJ2-4 | NA | TRBV10-1 | NA | CASSDQGAKNIQYF | TGCGCCAGCAGTGACCAGGGGGCCAAAAACATTCAGTACTTC
TRBJ1-4 | NA | TRBV7-8 | NA | CASSLQGIATNEKLFF | TGTGCCAGCAGCTTACAGGGCATTGCAACTAATGAAAAACTGTTTTTT
TRBJ1-2 | few | TRBV28 | TRBD1 | CASSASTGTGYTF | TGTGCCAGCAGTGCATCGACAGGGACTGGCTACACCTTC
TRBJ1-1 | NA | TRBV6-1 | TRBD1 | CASSEFTGGWTEAFF | TGTGCCAGCAGTGAATTTACAGGGGGCTGGACTGAAGCTTTCTTT